This TCR beta chain appears in the sequencing data of a study of beta chain features in type 1 diabetes. Regarding the study as a whole: TCRB CDR3s were moderately but significantly shorter in Type 1 diabetes patients in all four CD4+ subsets.

Turning to this clone: Antigen specificity is unknown.

V was shortened by 0 bases and J by 3 bases, with 11 bases between the two germline ends. CDR3 size: 15 residues. Germline V lookup: CDR1 LGHNT, CDR2 FRNRAP. Of the isolated RNA, all was reverse transcribed, and so the sequenced material was expressed TCRB transcripts. Repertoires were generated with immunoSEQ multiplex PCR, while TCRdb's copy carries only in-frame clones and drops some. The data hold 400,000 to 450,000 clones, with approximately 15% observed a single time. The specimen was naive CD4+ T cells from blood. This clonotype was obtained from a young man in good health. This chain links TRBV12-5 with TRBJ1-2; D gene ambiguous. In DNA form, the CDR3 reads TGTGCTAGTGGTTTGGTAATTAGGGAACACTATGGCTACACCTTC. This gives the protein CASGLVIREHYGYTF. The full variable domain, its missing parts supplied by reference TRBV12-5 and TRBJ1-2, is DARVTQTPRHKVTEMGQEVTMRCQPILGHNTVFWYRQTMMQGLELLAYFRNRAPLDDSGMPKDRFSAEMPDATLATLKIQPSEPRDSAVYFCASGLVIREHYGYTFGSGTRLTVV.